The T cell receptor (beta chain) described here comes from a study of cytomegalovirus exposure and HLA in healthy donors. Study information: As released early, the data held around 80 million unique TCRs from HLA-typed donors. General study findings and limits: Some 16,000 TCR beta sequences were associated with HLA alleles at 0.05 false discovery rate in a later analysis. The authors excluded some V segments, including TRBV6-2 and TRBV6-3, as indistinguishable.

V lost 6 bases, J lost 7 bases, and 7 bases stayed unmatched. Germline CDR1 MNHEY, CDR2 SMNVEV (reference sequence). The CDR3 covers 15 residues. Comments on this clone: The antigen is not known.

Amplification used 60 Vbeta primers and 13 Jbeta primers. The repertoire was sequenced with immunoSEQ multiplex PCR; TCRdb's copy has only in-frame clones and lacks some. This sample yields about 190,000 clones, of which around 83% are seen a single time; more than 1.5% belongs to the top ten. The chain employs TRBV27 and TRBJ2-1, with 12 bases fitting TRBD2. The sequenced sample was PBMCs. The clonotype comes from a man aged 40-55 years in good health and CMV-seropositive. CDR3 sequence: CASRELAGGGNEQFF. The DNA of the CDR3 is TGTGCCAGCAGGGAACTAGCGGGAGGCGGTAATGAGCAGTTCTTC.